This T cell receptor (beta chain) was captured in a study of T cell responses to AZD1222 COVID-19 vaccine. Study overall: Timing groups of about 4 and about 12 weeks for second doses were pooled. Study outcomes and limitations: There were vaccine-associated CD4 TCRs across spike, dominant at 160-218 and 743-854. A mostly white British donor set with more females was recruited, and clonal diversity was possibly underestimated.

This CDR3 is built from 14 residues. V lost 5 bases to trimming and J lost 4 bases, with 14 bases between them. CDR1 and CDR2 from the germline V gene are MDHEN and SYDVKM. This clone was recorded once. Antigen unknown. Profiled with immunoSEQ multiplex PCR; TCRdb holds only in-frame clones, not every one. The table shows some 130,000 clones, with about 93% occurring only once. The sample consisted of peripheral blood, taken on day 0 of AZD1222 vaccination. The J gene is TRBJ1-1, the V gene TRBV28, with D perhaps TRBD1 (5 bases). This receptor was obtained from an adult in good health. The CDR3 DNA is TGTGCCAGCAGTCCAGGGTATGCGGGCACTGAAGCTTTCTTT. It is translated as CASSPGYAGTEAFF.